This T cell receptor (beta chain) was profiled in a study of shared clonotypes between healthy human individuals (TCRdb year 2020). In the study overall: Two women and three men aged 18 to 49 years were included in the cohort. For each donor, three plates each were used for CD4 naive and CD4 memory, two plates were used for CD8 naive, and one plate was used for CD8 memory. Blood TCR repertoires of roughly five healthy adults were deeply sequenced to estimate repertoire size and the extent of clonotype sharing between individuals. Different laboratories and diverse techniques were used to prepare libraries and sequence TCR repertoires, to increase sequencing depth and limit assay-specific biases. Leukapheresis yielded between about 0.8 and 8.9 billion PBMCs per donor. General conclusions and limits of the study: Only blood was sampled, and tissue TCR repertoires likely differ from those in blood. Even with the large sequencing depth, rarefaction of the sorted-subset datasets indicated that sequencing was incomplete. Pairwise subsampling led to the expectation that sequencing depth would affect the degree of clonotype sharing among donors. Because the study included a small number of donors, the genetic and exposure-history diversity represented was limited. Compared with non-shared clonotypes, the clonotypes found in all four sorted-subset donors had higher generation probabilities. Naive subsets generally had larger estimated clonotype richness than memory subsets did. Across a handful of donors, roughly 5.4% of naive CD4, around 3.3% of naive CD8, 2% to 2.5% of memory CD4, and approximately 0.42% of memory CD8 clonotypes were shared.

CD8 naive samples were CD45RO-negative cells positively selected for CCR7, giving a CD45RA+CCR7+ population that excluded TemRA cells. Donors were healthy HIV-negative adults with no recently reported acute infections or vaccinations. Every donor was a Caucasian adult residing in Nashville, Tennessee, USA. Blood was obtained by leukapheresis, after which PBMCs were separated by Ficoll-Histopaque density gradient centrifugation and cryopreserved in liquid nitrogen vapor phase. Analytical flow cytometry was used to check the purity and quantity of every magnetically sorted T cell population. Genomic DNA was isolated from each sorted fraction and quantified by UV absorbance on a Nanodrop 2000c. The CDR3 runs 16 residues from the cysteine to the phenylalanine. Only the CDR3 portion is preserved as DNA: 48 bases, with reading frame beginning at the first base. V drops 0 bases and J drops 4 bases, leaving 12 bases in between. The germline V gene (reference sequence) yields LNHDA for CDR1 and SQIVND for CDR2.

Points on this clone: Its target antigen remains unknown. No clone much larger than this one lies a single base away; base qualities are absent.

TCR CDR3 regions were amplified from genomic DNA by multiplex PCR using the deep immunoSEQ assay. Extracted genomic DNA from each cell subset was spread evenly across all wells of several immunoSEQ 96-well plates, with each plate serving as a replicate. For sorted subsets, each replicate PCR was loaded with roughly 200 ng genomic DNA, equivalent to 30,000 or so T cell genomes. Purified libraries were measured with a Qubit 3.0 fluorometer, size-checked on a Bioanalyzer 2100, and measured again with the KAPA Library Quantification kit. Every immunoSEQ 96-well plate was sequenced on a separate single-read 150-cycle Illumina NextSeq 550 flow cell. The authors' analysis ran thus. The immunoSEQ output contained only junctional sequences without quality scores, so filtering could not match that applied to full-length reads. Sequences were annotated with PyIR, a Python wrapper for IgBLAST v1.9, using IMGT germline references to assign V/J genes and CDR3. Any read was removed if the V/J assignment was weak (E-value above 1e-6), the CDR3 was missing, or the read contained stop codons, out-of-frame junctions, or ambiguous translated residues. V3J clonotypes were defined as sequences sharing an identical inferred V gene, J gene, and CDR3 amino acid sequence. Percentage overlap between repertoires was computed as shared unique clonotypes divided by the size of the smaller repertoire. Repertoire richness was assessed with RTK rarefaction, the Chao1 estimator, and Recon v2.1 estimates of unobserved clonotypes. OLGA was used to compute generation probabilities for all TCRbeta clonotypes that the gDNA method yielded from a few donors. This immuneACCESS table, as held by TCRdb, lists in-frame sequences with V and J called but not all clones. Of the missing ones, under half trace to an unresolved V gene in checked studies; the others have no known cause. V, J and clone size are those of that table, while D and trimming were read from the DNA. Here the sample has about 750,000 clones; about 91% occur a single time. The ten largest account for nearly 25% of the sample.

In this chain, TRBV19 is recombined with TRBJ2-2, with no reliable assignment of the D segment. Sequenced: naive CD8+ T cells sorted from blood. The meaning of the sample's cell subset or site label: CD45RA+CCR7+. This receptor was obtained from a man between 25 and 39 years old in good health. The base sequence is TGTGCCAGTAGTATAGACCCCTTGCCGGCCACCGGGGAGCTGTTTTTT. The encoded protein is CASSIDPLPATGELFF.